These T cell receptor beta chains were read from a single sample in a study of blood T cell repertoires in COVID-19. Repertoires were generated with immunoSEQ multiplex PCR, while TCRdb's copy carries only in-frame clones and drops some. The sample records fewer than 250,000 clones, roughly nine tenths being singletons. Material: peripheral blood. The source is a woman between 65 and 79 years old with acute or convalescent COVID-19. CDR3s include the opening cysteine and the closing phenylalanine or tryptophan. D genes are given only for firm matches. Clone size is not always given. Where it is, it says once, few, many or a class for expanded clones.

TRBJ1-1 - - TRBV7-6 CASSLKQGSAEAFF TGTGCCAGCAGCTTGAAACAGGGTTCTGCTGAAGCTTTCTTT
TRBJ2-7 few - TRBV11-2 CASSSNRGGEQYF TGTGCCAGCAGCTCGAACAGGGGAGGCGAGCAGTACTTC
TRBJ2-7 - - TRBV7-2 CASSLGQGGSYEQYF TGTGCCAGCAGCTTAGGTCAGGGGGGCTCCTACGAGCAGTACTTC
TRBJ1-2 - - TRBV7-8 CASSFTGRSYGYTF TGTGCCAGCAGTTTTACAGGGCGGAGCTATGGCTACACCTTC
TRBJ2-1 - TRBD2 TRBV5-4 CASSSGLAGANEQFF TGTGCCAGCAGCTCGGGACTAGCGGGAGCGAATGAGCAGTTCTTC
TRBJ2-5 - TRBD1 TRBV29-1 CSVGGTGTQETQYF TGCAGCGTTGGGGGGACAGGGACACAAGAGACCCAGTACTTC
TRBJ1-2 - - TRBV14 CASSQDTGYGYTF TGTGCCAGCAGCCAAGATACAGGGTATGGCTACACCTTC
TRBJ2-2 - - TRBV5-1 CASSSQTGTGELFF TGCGCCAGCAGCTCCCAGACCGGGACCGGGGAGCTGTTTTTT
TRBJ2-3 - - TRBV5-1 CASSLEAGILTYTQYF TGCGCCAGCAGCTTGGAAGCCGGGATCTTAACCTATACGCAGTATTTT
TRBJ2-7 - - TRBV4-3 CASSQDRAESYEQYF TGCGCCAGCAGCCAAGATCGTGCGGAGTCCTACGAGCAGTACTTC